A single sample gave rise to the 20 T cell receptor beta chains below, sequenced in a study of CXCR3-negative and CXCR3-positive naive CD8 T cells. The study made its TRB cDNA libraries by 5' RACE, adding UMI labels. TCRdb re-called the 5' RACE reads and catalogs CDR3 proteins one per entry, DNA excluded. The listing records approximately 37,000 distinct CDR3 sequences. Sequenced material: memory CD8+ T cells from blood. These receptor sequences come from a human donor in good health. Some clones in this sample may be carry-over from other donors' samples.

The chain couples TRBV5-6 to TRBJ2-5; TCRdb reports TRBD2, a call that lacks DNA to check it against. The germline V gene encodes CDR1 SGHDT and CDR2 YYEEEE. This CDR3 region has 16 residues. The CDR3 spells CASSPLLAGDQETQYF.

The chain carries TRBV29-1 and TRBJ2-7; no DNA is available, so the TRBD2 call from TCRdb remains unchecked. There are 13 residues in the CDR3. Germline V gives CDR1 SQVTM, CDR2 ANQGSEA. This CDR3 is CSVRGGYLIEQYF.

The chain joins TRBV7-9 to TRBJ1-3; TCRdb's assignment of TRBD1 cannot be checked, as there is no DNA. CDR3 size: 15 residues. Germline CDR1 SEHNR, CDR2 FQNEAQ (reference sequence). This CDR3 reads CASSPPPHGGNTIYF. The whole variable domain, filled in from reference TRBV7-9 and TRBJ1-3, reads DTGVSQNPRHKITKRGQNVTFRCDPISEHNRLYWYRQTLGQGPEFLTYFQNEAQLEKSRLLSDRFSAERPKGSFSTLEIQRTEQGDSAMYLCASSPPPHGGNTIYFGEGSWLTVV.

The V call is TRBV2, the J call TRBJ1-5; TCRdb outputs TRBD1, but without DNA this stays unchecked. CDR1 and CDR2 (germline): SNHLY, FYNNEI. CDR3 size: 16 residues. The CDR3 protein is CASSDQGQGAPQPQHF.

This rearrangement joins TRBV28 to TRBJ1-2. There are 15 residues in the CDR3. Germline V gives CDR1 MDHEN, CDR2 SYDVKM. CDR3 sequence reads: CASSLFRSESYGYTF.

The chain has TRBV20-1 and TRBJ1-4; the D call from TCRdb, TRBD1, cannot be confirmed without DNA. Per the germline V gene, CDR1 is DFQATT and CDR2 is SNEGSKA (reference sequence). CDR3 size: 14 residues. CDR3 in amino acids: CSARDLTVNEKLFF.

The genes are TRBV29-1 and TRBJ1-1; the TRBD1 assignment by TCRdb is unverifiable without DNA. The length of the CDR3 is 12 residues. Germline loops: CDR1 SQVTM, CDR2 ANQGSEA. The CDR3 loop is CSVETGGTEAFF.

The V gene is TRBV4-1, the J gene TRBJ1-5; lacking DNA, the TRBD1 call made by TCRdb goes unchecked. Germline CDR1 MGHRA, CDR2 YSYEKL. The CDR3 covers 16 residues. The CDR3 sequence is CASSRETGTANQPQHF.

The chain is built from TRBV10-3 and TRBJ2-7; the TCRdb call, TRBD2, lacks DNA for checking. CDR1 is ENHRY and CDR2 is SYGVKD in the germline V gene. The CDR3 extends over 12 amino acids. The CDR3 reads CAISEGLAEQYF.

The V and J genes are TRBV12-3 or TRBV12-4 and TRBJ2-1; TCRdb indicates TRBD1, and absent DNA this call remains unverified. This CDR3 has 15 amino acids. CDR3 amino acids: CASSEPGQGANEQFF.

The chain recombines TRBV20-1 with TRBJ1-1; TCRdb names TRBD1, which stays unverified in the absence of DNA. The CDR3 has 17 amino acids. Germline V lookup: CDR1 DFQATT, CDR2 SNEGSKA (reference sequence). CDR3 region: CSARAPGQDPLGTEAFF.

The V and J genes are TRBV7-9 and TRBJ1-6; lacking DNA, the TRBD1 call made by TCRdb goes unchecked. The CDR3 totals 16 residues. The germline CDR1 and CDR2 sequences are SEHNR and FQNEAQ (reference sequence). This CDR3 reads CASDPERGLGNSPLHF.

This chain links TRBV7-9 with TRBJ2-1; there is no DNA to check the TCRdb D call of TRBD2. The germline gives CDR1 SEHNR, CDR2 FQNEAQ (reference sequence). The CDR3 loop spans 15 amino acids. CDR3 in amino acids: CASSFSEGTYNEQFF.

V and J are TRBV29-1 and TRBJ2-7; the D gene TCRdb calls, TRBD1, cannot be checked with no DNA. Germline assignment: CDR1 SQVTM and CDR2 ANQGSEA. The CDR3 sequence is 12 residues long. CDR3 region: CSGLQGADEQYF.

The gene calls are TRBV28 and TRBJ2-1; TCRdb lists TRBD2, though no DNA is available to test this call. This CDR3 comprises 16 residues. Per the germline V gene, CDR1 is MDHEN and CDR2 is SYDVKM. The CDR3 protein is CASRSGSGYPYNEQFF.

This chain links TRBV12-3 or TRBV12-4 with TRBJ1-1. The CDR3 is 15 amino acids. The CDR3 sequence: CASSFWRGMNTEAFF.

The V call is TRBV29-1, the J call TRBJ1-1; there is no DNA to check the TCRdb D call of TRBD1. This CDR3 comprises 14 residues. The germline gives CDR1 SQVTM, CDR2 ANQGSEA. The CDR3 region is CSVSYRGRDTEAFF.

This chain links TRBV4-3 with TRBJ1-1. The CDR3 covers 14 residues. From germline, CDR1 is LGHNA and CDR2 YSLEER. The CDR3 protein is CASSQMVEGTEAFF.

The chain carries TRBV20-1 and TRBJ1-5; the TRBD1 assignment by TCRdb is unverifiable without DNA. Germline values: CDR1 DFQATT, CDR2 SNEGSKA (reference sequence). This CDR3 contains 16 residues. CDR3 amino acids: CSAYMLGGPSNQPQHF.

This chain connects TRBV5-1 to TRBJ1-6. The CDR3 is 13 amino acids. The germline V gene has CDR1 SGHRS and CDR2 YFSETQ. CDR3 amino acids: CASSLDYNSPLHF.